This T cell receptor beta chain is drawn from a study of blood T cell repertoires in COVID-19. About the study: COVID-19 samples collected from the United States, Italy and Spain covered acute and convalescent phases. The cDNA or gDNA used as material had been derived from T cells, B-cell-depleted T cells, or PBMCs.

How the authors handled the data: From reference gene primer amplification, estimates of nucleated cell counts were derived. TCRdb's table, derived via immunoSEQ multiplex PCR, lists solely in-frame clones and lacks some. V, J and clone size derive from that table, while D and trimming were established from the DNA sequence. The sample lists some 200,000 clones, 84% occurring once. Trimming left V 0 bases short and J 9 bases short, with 11 bases between. CDR1 is MNHEY, CDR2 SVGAGI, per germline. The CDR3 length is 13 residues. Sequencing used peripheral blood. This clonotype was sampled from a woman aged 55-69 years with acute or convalescent COVID-19. The chain uses TRBV6-5 and TRBJ1-1; D is perhaps TRBD1 (5 bases). The CDR3 region has the DNA TGTGCCAGCAGTTACTCTGGTGGGGGGAAAGCTTTCTTT. Protein: CASSYSGGGKAFF.